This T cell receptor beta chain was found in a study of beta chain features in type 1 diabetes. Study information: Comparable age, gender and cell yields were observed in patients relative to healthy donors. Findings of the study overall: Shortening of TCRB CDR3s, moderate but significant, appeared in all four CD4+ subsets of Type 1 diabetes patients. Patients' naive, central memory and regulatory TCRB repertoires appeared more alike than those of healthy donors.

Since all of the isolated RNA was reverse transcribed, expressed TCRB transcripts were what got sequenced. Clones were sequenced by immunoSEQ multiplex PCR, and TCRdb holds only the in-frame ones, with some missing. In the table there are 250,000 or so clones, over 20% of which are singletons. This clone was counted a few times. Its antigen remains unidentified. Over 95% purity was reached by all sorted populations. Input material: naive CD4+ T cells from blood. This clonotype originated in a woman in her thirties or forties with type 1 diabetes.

The CDR3 DNA sequence: TGTGCCAGCAGCCTCTCCGGGGTGGGATCACCCCTCCACTTT. The encoded protein is CASSLSGVGSPLHF. J is TRBJ1-6 and V is TRBV7-3; D is undetermined. V lost 5 bases, J lost 10 bases, and 15 bases lay in between. The germline V gene has CDR1 SGHTA and CDR2 FQGTGA. The CDR3 loop spans 14 amino acids.